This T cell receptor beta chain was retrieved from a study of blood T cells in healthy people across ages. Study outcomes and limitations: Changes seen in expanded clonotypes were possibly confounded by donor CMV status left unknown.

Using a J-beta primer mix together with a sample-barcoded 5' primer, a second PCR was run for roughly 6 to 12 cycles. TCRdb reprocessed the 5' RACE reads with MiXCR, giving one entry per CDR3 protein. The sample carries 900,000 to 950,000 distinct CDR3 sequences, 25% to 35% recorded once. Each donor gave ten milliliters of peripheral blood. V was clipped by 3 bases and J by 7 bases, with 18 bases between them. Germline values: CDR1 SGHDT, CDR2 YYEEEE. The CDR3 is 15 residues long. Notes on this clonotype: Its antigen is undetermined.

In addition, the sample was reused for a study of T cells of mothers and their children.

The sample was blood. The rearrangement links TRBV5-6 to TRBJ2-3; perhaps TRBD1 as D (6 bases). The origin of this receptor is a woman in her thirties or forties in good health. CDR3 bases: TGTGCCAGCAGCTCTCCCAGGGGTACACCGAATACGCAGTATTTT. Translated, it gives CASSSPRGTPNTQYF.